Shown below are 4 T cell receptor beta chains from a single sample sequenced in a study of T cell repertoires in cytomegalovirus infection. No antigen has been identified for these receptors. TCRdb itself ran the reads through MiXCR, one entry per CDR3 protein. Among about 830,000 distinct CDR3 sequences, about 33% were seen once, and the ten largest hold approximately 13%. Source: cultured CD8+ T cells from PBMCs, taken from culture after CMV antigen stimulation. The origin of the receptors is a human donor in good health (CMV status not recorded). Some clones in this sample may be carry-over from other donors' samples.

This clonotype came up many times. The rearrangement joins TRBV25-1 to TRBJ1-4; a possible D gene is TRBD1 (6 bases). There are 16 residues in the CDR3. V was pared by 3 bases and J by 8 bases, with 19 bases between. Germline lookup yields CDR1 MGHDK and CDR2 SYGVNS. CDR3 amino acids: CASSDEKDRGGEKLFF. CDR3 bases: TGTGCCAGCAGTGACGAAAAGGACAGAGGAGGAGAAAAACTGTTTTTT.

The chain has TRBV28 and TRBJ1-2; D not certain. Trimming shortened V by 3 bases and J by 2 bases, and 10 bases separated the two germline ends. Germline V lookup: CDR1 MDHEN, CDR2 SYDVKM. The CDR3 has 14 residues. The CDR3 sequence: CASSLLDSNYGYTF. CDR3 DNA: TGTGCCAGCAGTTTGCTGGATAGCAACTATGGCTACACCTTC.

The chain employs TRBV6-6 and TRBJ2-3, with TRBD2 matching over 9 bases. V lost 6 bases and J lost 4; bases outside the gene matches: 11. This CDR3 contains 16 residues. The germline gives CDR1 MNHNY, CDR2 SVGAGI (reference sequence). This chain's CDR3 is CASRGAGGPDADTQYF. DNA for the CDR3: TGTGCCAGCAGGGGCGCGGGGGGGCCCGATGCAGATACGCAGTATTTT.

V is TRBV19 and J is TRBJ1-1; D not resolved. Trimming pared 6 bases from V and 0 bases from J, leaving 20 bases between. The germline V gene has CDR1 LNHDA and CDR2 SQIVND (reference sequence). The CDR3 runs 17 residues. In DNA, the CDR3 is TGTGCCAGTAGGTCCTTGACCAGGAGGCACTTGAACACTGAAGCTTTCTTT. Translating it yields CASRSLTRRHLNTEAFF.